The source of this T cell receptor beta chain is a study of regulatory dendritic cells for organ transplantation. CD4+ or CD8+ T cells were sorted as naive CD45RA+ or memory CD45RO+. The table came from immunoSEQ multiplex PCR; TCRdb's copy has only in-frame clones and leaves some out. The sample shows some 29,000 clones, around 80% of them seen only once. Germline V CDR1 and CDR2: LNHDA, SQIVND (reference sequence). V shed 4 bases and J shed 0 bases, with 13 bases lying between them. This CDR3 has 16 amino acids. Study-level findings and limits: Of resting T cell subsets, memory CD8+ had the most alloreactive clonotypes.

Concerning this clone: Antigen specificity is unknown.

The sequence was obtained from a human donor in good health. This chain joins TRBV19 and TRBJ1-3; no definite D call. The sequenced sample was naive CD4+ T cells from blood. The subset here: CD45RA+ naive T cells. The CDR3 loop reads CASSTTTGISGNTIYF. CDR3 in DNA: TGTGCCAGTAGTACAACCACGGGGATCTCTGGAAACACCATATATTTT.